What follows are 21 T cell receptor beta chains derived from one specimen sequenced in a study of blood T cell repertoires in COVID-19. The method was immunoSEQ multiplex PCR; TCRdb's version includes in-frame clones alone and lacks a portion of them. The repertoire includes some 170,000 clones, over 60% of them detected once, and approximately 27% sits in the top ten. The sample consisted of peripheral blood. The receptors were sampled from a woman aged 65 to 85 with acute or convalescent COVID-19.

The chain employs TRBV5-1 and TRBJ1-1; the D is unclear. Germline CDR1 SGHRS, CDR2 YFSETQ. Trimming left V 2 bases short and J 4 bases short, with 12 bases between. The CDR3 runs 14 residues. Here the CDR3 reads CASSFLDRATEAFF. The DNA of the CDR3 is TGCGCCAGCAGCTTCCTAGACCGAGCCACTGAAGCTTTCTTT.

The CDR3: CASSQTSSGSIDEQFF. CDR3 nucleotide sequence: TGCGCCAGCAGCCAGACATCTAGCGGGAGTATAGATGAGCAGTTCTTC. The chain recombines TRBV5-1 with TRBJ2-1, with 10 bases matching TRBD2. V was pared by 4 bases and J by 8 bases, with 12 bases of the junction left unmatched. The length of the CDR3 is 16 residues. Per germline, CDR1 SGHRS and CDR2 YFSETQ.

The chain links TRBV19 to TRBJ2-2; weak D call: TRBD2 (6 bases). V was clipped by 3 bases and J by 1 base, with 12 bases between them. The CDR3 sequence is 16 residues long. Germline V gene sequence: CDR1 LNHDA, CDR2 SQIVND (reference sequence). CDR3 residues: CASSIFRDLNTGELFF. CDR3 nucleotide sequence: TGTGCCAGTAGTATCTTCCGGGACTTGAACACCGGGGAGCTGTTTTTT.

The J gene is TRBJ2-2, the V gene TRBV7-3; 12 nucleotides match TRBD1. After removal of 2 bases from V and 6 bases from J, the junction contained 4 bases not matched to a gene. CDR3 length: 16 residues. Germline V lookup: CDR1 SGHTA, CDR2 FQGTGA. CDR3 loop: CASSLPGQGAAGELFF. CDR3 in DNA: TGTGCCAGCAGCTTACCGGGACAGGGGGCTGCCGGGGAGCTGTTTTTT.

This chain joins TRBV19 and TRBJ2-2, with TRBD2 matching 13 bases. Germline V CDR1 and CDR2: LNHDA, SQIVND (reference sequence). With 3 bases clipped from V and 5 bases from J, the junction kept 12 bases outside the gene matches. This CDR3 comprises 19 residues. The CDR3: CASSIFRTSGSGRTGELFF. The CDR3 DNA sequence: TGTGCCAGTAGTATCTTTAGGACTAGCGGGAGTGGTCGGACCGGGGAGCTGTTTTTT.

The V call is TRBV9, the J call TRBJ2-2; TRBD1 matches 11 bases. The CDR3 runs 14 residues. V gave up 6 bases and J gave up 4 bases; unmatched junction bases: 2. Germline lookup yields CDR1 SGDLS and CDR2 YYNGEE. Here the CDR3 DNA reads TGTGCCAGCACCGGGACAGGGGGCACCGGGGAGCTGTTTTTT. Its translation: CASTGTGGTGELFF.

This clone was observed a handful of times. The chain couples TRBV4-1 to TRBJ2-5; 8 nucleotides align to TRBD1. From germline, CDR1 is MGHRA and CDR2 YSYEKL. CDR3 size: 16 residues. Trimming took 4 bases from V and 4 from J; bases not matched to a gene: 11. As DNA, the CDR3 is TGCGCCAGCAGCCCAGGACAGGGAGCGCAGGGAGAGACCCAGTACTTC. This codes for CASSPGQGAQGETQYF.

This clone was counted between two and nine times. The rearrangement links TRBV5-1 to TRBJ1-5, with D perhaps matching TRBD1 (5 bases). Between the trimmed V and J ends, which lost 1 base and 4 bases, there was a span of 15 bases. CDR1 and CDR2 (germline): SGHRS, YFSETQ. The CDR3 sequence is 16 residues long. The CDR3 is CASSLLPGDDNQPQHF. In DNA, the CDR3 is TGCGCCAGCAGCTTGTTACCGGGGGACGATAATCAGCCCCAGCATTTT.

The chain joins TRBV2 to TRBJ1-2; 12 positions match TRBD1. Germline assignment: CDR1 SNHLY and CDR2 FYNNEI. V lost 9 bases to trimming and J lost 3 bases; unmatched junction nucleotides: 5. The CDR3 extends over 14 amino acids. The CDR3 spells CASAGTGGDYGYTF. In DNA, the CDR3 is TGTGCCAGTGCGGGGACAGGGGGCGACTATGGCTACACCTTC.

The chain couples TRBV7-3 to TRBJ2-2; 9 positions agree with TRBD1. This CDR3 spans 15 amino acids. Germline V gives CDR1 SGHTA, CDR2 FQGTGA. The V segment lost 5 bases and the J segment 3 bases; nucleotides outside the gene matches: 4. In DNA, the CDR3 is TGTGCCAGCAGCGAACAGGGGGCCGACACCGGGGAGCTGTTTTTT. Translating gives CASSEQGADTGELFF.

The gene calls are TRBV6-5 and TRBJ2-1, with TRBD2 identical over 11 bases. Germline-derived CDR1 and CDR2 are MNHEY and SVGAGI. The ends lost 8 bases at V and 7 bases at J; junction bases unmatched: 10. The length of the CDR3 is 15 residues. The DNA of the CDR3 is TGTGCCAGCGGATTGGGACTAGCGGTTCGGAATGAGCAGTTCTTC. It translates to CASGLGLAVRNEQFF.

The chain is built from TRBV19 and TRBJ2-1; D is perhaps TRBD2 (6 bases). Germline V gene lookup returns CDR1 LNHDA and CDR2 SQIVND (reference sequence). CDR3 length equals 14 residues. V shed 9 bases and J shed 8 bases, with 20 bases lying between them. The CDR3 reads CASKRRDLTDEQFF. The CDR3 nucleotides read TGTGCCAGCAAGAGGAGGGACCTTACGGATGAGCAGTTCTTC. The variable domain in full, completed from reference TRBV19 and TRBJ2-1, reads DGGITQSPKYLFRKEGQNVTLSCEQNLNHDAMYWYRQDPGQGLRLIYYSQIVNDFQKGDIAEGYSVSREKKESFPLTVTSAQKNPTAFYLCASKRRDLTDEQFFGPGTRLTVL.

The CDR3 spells CASSENSNTEAFF. CDR3 sequence (DNA): TGCGCCAGCAGTGAGAACTCGAACACTGAAGCTTTCTTT. The chain joins TRBV10-1 to TRBJ1-1, with D hard to call. In germline, CDR1 is WNHNN, CDR2 SYGVQD (reference sequence). The V gene lost 2 bases and the J gene lost 1 base, with 5 bases spanning the gap. The CDR3 loop spans 13 amino acids.

This rearrangement joins TRBV20-1 to TRBJ2-3, with 10 positions matching TRBD2. The CDR3 covers 16 residues. Germline-derived CDR1 and CDR2 are DFQATT and SNEGSKA (reference sequence). V lost 3 bases, J lost 1 base, and 7 bases stayed unmatched. The CDR3 loop reads CSASRSGRARTDTQYF. The CDR3 coding sequence is TGCAGTGCTAGTAGGAGCGGGAGGGCCCGCACAGATACGCAGTATTTT.

The rearrangement joins TRBV7-2 to TRBJ2-7; 7 nucleotides agree with TRBD2. Per germline, CDR1 SGHTA and CDR2 FQGNSA. V dropped 4 bases and J dropped 6; count of bases not matched to a gene: 9. This CDR3 has 14 residues. CDR3: CASSSREPQREQYF. Written as DNA, the CDR3 is TGTGCCAGCAGCTCGCGGGAGCCACAGCGCGAGCAGTACTTC.

The rearrangement links TRBV3-1 (or the pseudogene TRBV3-2) to TRBJ2-3; 10 positions match TRBD2. The CDR3 is 16 amino acids. The ends lost 2 bases at V and 6 bases at J; junction bases unmatched: 8. CDR1 LGHDT and CDR2 YNNKEL come from the germline V gene (reference sequence). CDR3: CASSQPEGLATDTQYF. DNA for the CDR3: TGTGCCAGCAGCCAACCCGAGGGACTAGCGACCGATACGCAGTATTTT.

The CDR3 is CASSERQGRGYKETQYF. The CDR3 DNA is TGTGCCAGCAGTGAAAGGCAGGGCCGCGGATATAAAGAGACCCAGTACTTC. The chain is built from TRBV2 and TRBJ2-5; D might be TRBD1 (5 bases). The V gene lost 2 bases and the J gene lost 3 bases, with 19 bases spanning the gap. CDR1 SNHLY and CDR2 FYNNEI come from the germline V gene. This CDR3 has 17 residues.

This clone was detected only once. This chain joins TRBV29-1 and TRBJ2-3; 7 bases fit TRBD2. Losses at the gene ends were 7 bases for V and 5 bases for J; bases not matched to a gene: 6. The CDR3 spans 12 residues. The V gene's germline CDR1 is SQVTM and CDR2 ANQGSEA. This CDR3 is CSEGLGEDTQYF. The CDR3 nucleotides are TGCAGCGAAGGACTAGGTGAAGATACGCAGTATTTT.

The chain carries TRBV7-2 and TRBJ1-5, with D unclear. Germline CDR1 reads SGHTA; CDR2 reads FQGNSA. This CDR3 is 13 amino acids long. Deletions cut 6 bases from V and 1 base from J, with 7 bases between. The CDR3 DNA reads TGTGCCAGCAGGTCTCAGAGCAATCAGCCCCAGCATTTT. It translates to CASRSQSNQPQHF.

The chain has TRBV7-3 and TRBJ2-5, with unresolved D. Looked up from germline, CDR1 is SGHTA and CDR2 is FQGTGA. The V gene lost 1 base and the J gene lost 5 bases, with 14 bases spanning the gap. The CDR3 contains 15 residues. The CDR3 loop reads CASSLNSGEWETQYF. The DNA of the CDR3 is TGTGCCAGCAGCTTAAATTCGGGTGAATGGGAGACCCAGTACTTC.

The count of this clone is one. The chain carries TRBV5-1 and TRBJ1-2; TRBD1 agrees at 9 bases. The V segment lost 6 bases and the J segment 4 bases; nucleotides outside the gene matches: 7. The CDR3 contains 14 residues. Per germline, CDR1 SGHRS and CDR2 YFSETQ. In nucleotides, the CDR3 is TGCGCCAGCAAAGTGTCGGGACAGGGCTATGGCTACACCTTC. This gives the protein CASKVSGQGYGYTF.